The T cell receptor beta chain described here comes from a study of T cell clonality in common variable immunodeficiency. This clone was picked up a small number of times. Its antigen is still unknown. The read terminates 3 residues before the CDR3 end, so the remaining end is supplied by the germline J gene. The V gene lost 1 base and the J gene lost 6 bases, with 18 bases spanning the gap. The CDR3 loop spans 15 amino acids. The V gene's germline CDR1 is GTSNPN and CDR2 SVGIG (reference sequence). Control and CVID samples contributed equal amounts of genomic DNA. TCRdb's table, derived via immunoSEQ multiplex PCR, lists solely in-frame clones and lacks some. The sample was found to contain tens of thousands of clones, and every one recurs. Study-level findings and limits: Compared with controls, CVID subjects had fewer shared TCRbeta clones. Common variable immunodeficiency TCR beta sequences reportedly had fewer deletions and N-nucleotide insertions. Patient heterogeneity in the CVID cohort limited correlations between repertoire features and clinical complications.

The sequencing input was peripheral blood mononuclear cells. The V call is TRBV30, the J call TRBJ2-5; D might be TRBD1 (5 bases). The TCR comes from a person aged 18-69 years in good health. The sequenced CDR3 bases are TGTGCCTGGAGTGGGAGTGGTCAGGGAAATAAGACC. Its translation: CAWSGSGQGNKT. From start to end, the CDR3 is CAWSGSGQGNKTQYF. Together with reference TRBV30 and TRBJ2-5, the CDR3 gives the full variable domain: SQTIHQWPATLVQPVGSPLSLECTVEGTSNPNLYWYRQAAGRGLQLLFYSVGIGQISSEVPQNLSASRPQDRQFILSSKKLLLSDSGFYLCAWSGSGQGNKTQYFGPGTRLLVL.